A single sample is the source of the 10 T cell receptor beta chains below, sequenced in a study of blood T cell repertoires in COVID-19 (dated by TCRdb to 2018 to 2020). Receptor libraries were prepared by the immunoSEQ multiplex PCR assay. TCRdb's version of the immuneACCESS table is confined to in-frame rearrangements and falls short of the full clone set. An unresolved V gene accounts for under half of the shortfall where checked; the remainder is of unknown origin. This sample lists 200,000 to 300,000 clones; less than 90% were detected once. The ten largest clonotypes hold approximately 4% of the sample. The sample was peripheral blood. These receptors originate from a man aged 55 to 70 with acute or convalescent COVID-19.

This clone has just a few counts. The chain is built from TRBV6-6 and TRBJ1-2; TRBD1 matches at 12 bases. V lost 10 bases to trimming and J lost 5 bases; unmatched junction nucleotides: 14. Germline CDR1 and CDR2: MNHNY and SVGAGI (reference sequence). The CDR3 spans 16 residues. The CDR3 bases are TGTGCCACTACCCAACCGGGACAGGGGGCAGATTATGGCTACACCTTC. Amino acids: CATTQPGQGADYGYTF.

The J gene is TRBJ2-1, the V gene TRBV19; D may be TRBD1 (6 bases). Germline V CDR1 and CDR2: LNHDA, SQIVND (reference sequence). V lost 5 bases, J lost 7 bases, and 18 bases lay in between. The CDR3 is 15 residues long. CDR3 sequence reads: CASSGSDSYMNEQFF. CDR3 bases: TGTGCCAGTAGTGGCTCGGACAGTTACATGAATGAGCAGTTCTTC.

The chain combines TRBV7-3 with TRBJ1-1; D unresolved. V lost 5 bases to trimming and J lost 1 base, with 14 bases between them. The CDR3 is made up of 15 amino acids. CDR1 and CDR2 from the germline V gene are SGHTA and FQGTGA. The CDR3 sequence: CASSTGREANTEAFF. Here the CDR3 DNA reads TGTGCCAGCAGCACCGGACGGGAGGCGAACACTGAAGCTTTCTTT.

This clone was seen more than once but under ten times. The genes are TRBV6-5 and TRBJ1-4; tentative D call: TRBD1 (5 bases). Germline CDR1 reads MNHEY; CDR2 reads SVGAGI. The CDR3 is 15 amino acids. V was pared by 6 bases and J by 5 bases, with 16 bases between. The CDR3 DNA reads TGTGCCAGCAGATCCCGGGACTCCCGGAATGAAAAACTGTTTTTT. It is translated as CASRSRDSRNEKLFF.

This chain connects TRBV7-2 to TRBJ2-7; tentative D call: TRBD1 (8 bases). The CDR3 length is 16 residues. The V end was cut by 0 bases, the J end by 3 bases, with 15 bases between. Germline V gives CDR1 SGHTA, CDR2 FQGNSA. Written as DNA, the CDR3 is TGTGCCAGCAGCTTAGCCGACAGGGGAGGGGACTACGAGCAGTACTTC. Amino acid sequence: CASSLADRGGDYEQYF.

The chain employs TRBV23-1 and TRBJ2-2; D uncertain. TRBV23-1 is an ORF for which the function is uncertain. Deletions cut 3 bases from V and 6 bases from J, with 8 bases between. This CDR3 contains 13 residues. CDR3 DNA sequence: TGCGCCAGCAGTCAGGAGCTGGCCGGGGAGCTGTTTTTT. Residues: CASSQELAGELFF.

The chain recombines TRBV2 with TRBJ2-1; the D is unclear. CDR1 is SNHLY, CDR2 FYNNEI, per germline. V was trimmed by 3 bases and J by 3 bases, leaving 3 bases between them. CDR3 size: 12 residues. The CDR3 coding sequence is TGTGCCAGCAGTGACCTCTACAATGAGCAGTTCTTC. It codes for CASSDLYNEQFF.

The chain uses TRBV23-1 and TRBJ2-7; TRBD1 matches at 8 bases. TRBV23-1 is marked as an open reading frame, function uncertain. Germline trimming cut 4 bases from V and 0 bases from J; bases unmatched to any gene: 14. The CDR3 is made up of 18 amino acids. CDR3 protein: CASSLAKGQGTYSYEQYF. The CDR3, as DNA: TGCGCCAGCAGTCTAGCTAAAGGACAGGGTACATACTCCTACGAGCAGTACTTC.

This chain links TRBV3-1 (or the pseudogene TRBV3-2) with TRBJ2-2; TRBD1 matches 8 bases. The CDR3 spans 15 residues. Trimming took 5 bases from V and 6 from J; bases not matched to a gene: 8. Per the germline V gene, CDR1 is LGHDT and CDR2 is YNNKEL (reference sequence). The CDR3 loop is CASSFRGPGSGELFF. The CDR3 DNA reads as TGTGCCAGCAGCTTCAGGGGGCCTGGGTCCGGGGAGCTGTTTTTT.

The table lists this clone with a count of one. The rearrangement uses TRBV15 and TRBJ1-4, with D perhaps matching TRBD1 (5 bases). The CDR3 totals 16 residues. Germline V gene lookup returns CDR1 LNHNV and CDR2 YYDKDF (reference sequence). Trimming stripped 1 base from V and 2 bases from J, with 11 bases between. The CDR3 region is CATSRGRGMTNEKLFF. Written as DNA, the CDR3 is TGTGCCACCAGCAGAGGACGGGGGATGACTAATGAAAAACTGTTTTTT.